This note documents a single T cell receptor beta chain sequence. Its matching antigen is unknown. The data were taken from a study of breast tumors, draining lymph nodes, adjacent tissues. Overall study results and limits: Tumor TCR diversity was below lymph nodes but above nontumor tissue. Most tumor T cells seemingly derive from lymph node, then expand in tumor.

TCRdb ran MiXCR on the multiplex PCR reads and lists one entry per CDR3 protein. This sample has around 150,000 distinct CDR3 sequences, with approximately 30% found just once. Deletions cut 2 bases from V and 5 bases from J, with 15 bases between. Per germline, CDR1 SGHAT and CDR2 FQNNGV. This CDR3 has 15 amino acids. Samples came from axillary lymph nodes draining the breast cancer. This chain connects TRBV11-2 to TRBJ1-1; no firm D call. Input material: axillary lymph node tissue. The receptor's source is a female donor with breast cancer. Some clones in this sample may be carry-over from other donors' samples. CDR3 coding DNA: TGTGCCAGCAGCTTATCGGCTGGGGTCGGGACTGAAGCTTTCTTT. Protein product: CASSLSAGVGTEAFF.